The 15 T cell receptor beta chains presented below share a single source sample, sequenced in a study of cytomegalovirus exposure and HLA in healthy donors. The primer mix had 60 Vbeta and 13 Jbeta primers. Sequencing was performed with immunoSEQ multiplex PCR; in TCRdb, only in-frame clones are kept and a portion is missing. This sample contains some 140,000 clones. The material sequenced was PBMCs. The receptors come from a woman aged 40 to 55 in good health and CMV-seronegative.

The chain employs TRBV29-1 and TRBJ2-2, with TRBD2 as a possible D gene (5 bases). From germline, CDR1 is SQVTM and CDR2 ANQGSEA. Trimming left V 7 bases short and J 4 bases short, with 13 bases between. CDR3 length: 13 amino acids. The CDR3, as DNA: TGCAGCGGGGGTCCTCGGGGCACCGGGGAGCTGTTTTTT. Translated: CSGGPRGTGELFF.

The rearrangement uses TRBV2 and TRBJ1-3; no definite D call. Trimming removed 5 bases at V and 2 bases at J, with 16 bases between. Germline V gene data show CDR1 as SNHLY and CDR2 as FYNNEI. The CDR3 is 16 residues long. The CDR3 sequence: CASSKGRRAAGNTIYF. The CDR3, as DNA: TGTGCCAGCAGTAAGGGCAGGAGGGCGGCTGGAAACACCATATATTTT.

The chain is built from TRBV13 and TRBJ1-6; D is unresolved. Germline V gene data show CDR1 as PRHDT and CDR2 as FYEKMQ (reference sequence). The CDR3 runs to 16 residues. V was pared by 6 bases and J by 0 bases, with 12 bases between. The CDR3 reads CASSRYGYSYNSPLHF. For the CDR3, the DNA is TGTGCCAGCAGTCGCTACGGGTACTCCTATAATTCACCCCTCCACTTT. The entire variable domain, with the rest obtained from reference TRBV13 and TRBJ1-6, is as follows: AAGVIQSPRHLIKEKRETATLKCYPIPRHDTVYWYQQGPGQDPQFLISFYEKMQSDKGSIPDRFSAQQFSDYHSELNMSSLELGDSALYFCASSRYGYSYNSPLHFGNGTRLTVT.

The J gene is TRBJ1-2, the V gene TRBV28, with a tentative D call TRBD1 (5 bases). The CDR3 loop spans 15 amino acids. V lost 2 bases, J lost 4 bases, and 14 bases lay in between. Germline CDR1 is MDHEN and CDR2 is SYDVKM. The CDR3 DNA follows: TGTGCCAGCAGTTTAGGGACCCCGCGGGGCTATGGCTACACCTTC. It specifies CASSLGTPRGYGYTF.

J is TRBJ2-2 and V is TRBV14, with unresolved D. The CDR3 consists of 13 residues. V shed 4 bases and J shed 7 bases, with 10 bases lying between them. Germline V gives CDR1 SGHDN, CDR2 FVKESK. The CDR3 DNA reads TGTGCCAGCAGCCGTTTCAGATTCGGGGAGCTGTTTTTT. It codes for CASSRFRFGELFF.

The genes are TRBV5-4 and TRBJ1-4; no reliable D call. The CDR3 covers 15 residues. Germline CDR1 is SGHNT and CDR2 is YYREEE (reference sequence). Deletions cut 0 bases from V and 5 bases from J, with 11 bases between. The CDR3 bases are TGTGCCAGCAGCTTGGAAGGGAGTAGAAATGAAAAACTGTTTTTT. This sequence encodes CASSLEGSRNEKLFF.

The J gene is TRBJ1-1, the V gene TRBV7-2; D is perhaps TRBD1 (5 bases). Between the trimmed V and J ends, which lost 4 bases and 5 bases, there was a span of 14 bases. CDR3 length: 14 residues. The germline V gene encodes CDR1 SGHTA and CDR2 FQGNSA. As DNA, the CDR3 is TGTGCCAGCAGCTCTCTTCCCGGGGGGACTGAAGCTTTCTTT. This encodes CASSSLPGGTEAFF.

The CDR3 nucleotides are TGTGCCAGCAGCTATCAGGGGGCTTTATACAATGAGCAGTTCTTC. It is translated as CASSYQGALYNEQFF. The chain uses TRBV5-5 and TRBJ2-1, with TRBD1 identical over 8 bases. J was trimmed by 4 bases and V by 3 bases; bases with no gene match: 6. The germline V gene encodes CDR1 SGHKS and CDR2 YYEKEE (reference sequence). The CDR3 runs 15 residues.

V is TRBV6-1 and J is TRBJ1-1; 8 bases are a match to TRBD1. Germline V gene sequence: CDR1 MNHNS, CDR2 SASEGT. Germline trimming cut 7 bases from V and 3 bases from J; bases unmatched to any gene: 7. The CDR3 contains 14 residues. DNA for the CDR3: TGTGCCAGCATTAAGGACAGGGCGGACACTGAAGCTTTCTTT. It is translated as CASIKDRADTEAFF.

The chain carries TRBV10-3 and TRBJ2-2; 7 positions match TRBD2. Germline CDR1 is ENHRY and CDR2 is SYGVKD. The CDR3 spans 15 residues. The junction had 11 bases not matched to a gene; V was cut back by 10 bases and J by 3 bases. This chain's CDR3 is CATKRGGEDTGELFF. CDR3 nucleotides: TGTGCCACAAAGCGGGGAGGAGAGGACACCGGGGAGCTGTTTTTT.

The chain recombines TRBV6-5 with TRBJ2-7; D gene unclear. CDR1 is MNHEY and CDR2 is SVGAGI in the germline V gene. V lost 6 bases and J lost 1, with 10 bases in between. This CDR3 has 13 residues. CDR3 residues: CASSYSASYEQYV. CDR3 DNA: TGTGCCAGCAGCTACAGCGCGTCCTACGAGCAGTACGTC.

This sequence joins TRBV28 and TRBJ1-1; 12 positions agree with TRBD1. V lost 5 bases, J lost 7 bases, and 8 bases stayed unmatched. Germline CDR1 reads MDHEN; CDR2 reads SYDVKM. This CDR3 is 15 amino acids long. As DNA, the CDR3 is TGTGCCAGCAGTCTACCGGGACAGGGGGCTGGTGAAGCTTTCTTT. Protein product: CASSLPGQGAGEAFF. The complete variable domain, with remaining parts taken from reference TRBV28 and TRBJ1-1, reads DVKVTQSSRYLVKRTGEKVFLECVQDMDHENMFWYRQDPGLGLRLIYFSYDVKMKEKGDIPEGYSVSREKKERFSLILESASTNQTSMYLCASSLPGQGAGEAFFGQGTRLTVV.

This chain joins TRBV5-5 and TRBJ1-2, with a possible D match to TRBD1 (5 bases). The V end was cut by 3 bases, the J end by 5 bases, with 14 bases between. The CDR3 runs 14 residues. Germline-derived CDR1 and CDR2 are SGHKS and YYEKEE (reference sequence). The chain's CDR3 is CASSSGQGRYGYTF. CDR3 bases: TGTGCCAGCAGCTCAGGGCAGGGCCGGTATGGCTACACCTTC. The complete variable domain, with remaining parts taken from reference TRBV5-5 and TRBJ1-2, reads DAGVTQSPTHLIKTRGQQVTLRCSPISGHKSVSWYQQVLGQGPQFIFQYYEKEERGRGNFPDRFSARQFPNYSSELNVNALLLGDSALYLCASSSGQGRYGYTFGSGTRLTVV.

The CDR3: CASSPGQARRTEAFF. CDR3 DNA: TGTGCCAGCAGCCCGGGACAGGCAAGAAGGACTGAAGCTTTCTTT. The chain is built from TRBV4-2 and TRBJ1-1; the match to TRBD1 covers 8 bases. In germline, CDR1 is LGHNA, CDR2 YNFKEQ. CDR3 size: 15 residues. J gave up 5 bases and V 4 bases, and 9 bases lay outside the gene matches.

The chain's CDR3 is CASRRGVVAGNTIYF. CDR3 DNA sequence: TGTGCCAGCAGGCGGGGGGTGGTGGCTGGAAACACCATATATTTT. The rearrangement joins TRBV6-5 to TRBJ1-3; D possibly corresponds to TRBD1 (5 bases). The CDR3 runs to 15 residues. Trimming cost V 6 bases and J 2 bases, with 14 bases left between them. Per germline, CDR1 MNHEY and CDR2 SVGAGI.